This TCR beta chain was documented in a study of T cells after yellow fever vaccination. CDR1 and CDR2 (germline): SGDLS, YYNGEE. The CDR3 extends over 16 amino acids. The germline V and J ends were trimmed by 2 bases and 7 bases, with 22 bases remaining between them. Study conclusions and caveats: It was a small share of clonotypes that appeared in both CD4 and CD8 compartments.

TCR cDNA, made by 5'RACE template switching, carried an added universal primer site and UMIs. TCRdb independently ran MiXCR on the 5' RACE reads; one entry per CDR3 protein. The table shows 250,000 to 400,000 distinct CDR3 sequences, with approximately 4.3% occurring only once. Worth noting for this clonotype: Its antigen is undetermined.

The material was PBMCs, obtained 15 days after the yellow fever booster vaccination. This clonotype originated in a man between 18 and 29 years old who received the YFV17D yellow fever vaccine. V usage is TRBV9 and J usage is TRBJ2-7, with a weak D call TRBD2 (6 bases). The CDR3 sequence is CASSVRPGTGAREQYF. The CDR3 DNA sequence: TGTGCCAGCAGCGTCCGACCCGGGACTGGGGCTAGGGAGCAGTACTTC.